The 30 T cell receptor beta chains reported below all come from one sample, sequenced in a study of long-term antiretroviral therapy in people with HIV. Run at survey level, the immunoSEQ assay was version v3.0. Using immunoSEQ multiplex PCR, the repertoire was profiled, and TCRdb retains in-frame clones only, with some absent. The profile shows 8,500 to 9,500 clones, over 65% of them singletons. This sample comprised unsorted PBMCs, obtained 0.4 years before starting antiretroviral therapy. The receptors were sampled from a young man with HIV.

J is TRBJ2-6 and V is TRBV7-9; D tentatively reads TRBD1 or TRBD2 (5 bases each). The V end lost 1 base, the J end lost 12 bases, and 13 bases lay between the germline ends. The CDR3 runs to 14 residues. The germline V gene encodes CDR1 SEHNR and CDR2 FQNEAQ (reference sequence). The CDR3 sequence: CASSLDGARSVLTF. CDR3 DNA sequence: TGTGCCAGCAGCTTAGACGGGGCCAGATCCGTCCTGACTTTC.

The V call is TRBV5-1, the J call TRBJ2-7; 9 bases are shared with TRBD1. Losses at the gene ends were 2 bases for V and 3 bases for J; bases not matched to a gene: 6. The germline CDR1 and CDR2 sequences are SGHRS and YFSETQ. This CDR3 region has 15 residues. CDR3 sequence reads: CASSLGTGNNYEQYF. For the CDR3, the DNA is TGCGCCAGCAGCTTAGGGACAGGGAATAACTACGAGCAGTACTTC.

This rearrangement joins TRBV18 to TRBJ2-3, with D perhaps TRBD2 (6 bases). This CDR3 has 15 residues. The ends were cut back, 6 bases at V and 4 bases at J, with 17 bases in the middle. Per germline, CDR1 KGHSH and CDR2 LQKENI. This chain's CDR3 is CASSWDFPRADTQYF. Written as DNA, the CDR3 is TGTGCCAGCTCGTGGGACTTCCCAAGAGCAGATACGCAGTATTTT.

The rearrangement joins TRBV7-9 to TRBJ2-5; D is unresolved. CDR1 is SEHNR and CDR2 is FQNEAQ in the germline V gene (reference sequence). Trimming took 5 bases from V and 2 from J, leaving 12 bases between them. The CDR3 covers 14 residues. CDR3 DNA sequence: TGTGCCAGCAGCCCGCCGACACCTCAAGAGACCCAGTACTTC. Amino acid sequence: CASSPPTPQETQYF.

V is TRBV28 and J is TRBJ1-1; the match to TRBD1 covers 10 bases. This CDR3 is 16 amino acids long. V lost 4 bases, J lost 0 bases, and 5 bases stayed unmatched. In germline, CDR1 is MDHEN, CDR2 SYDVKM. The CDR3 DNA reads TGTGCCAGCAGTTGGGACAGGGGTCGCCTGAACACTGAAGCTTTCTTT. Its translation is CASSWDRGRLNTEAFF.

The table lists this clone with a few counts. The chain links TRBV27 to TRBJ1-5, with 7 bases lining up with TRBD1. CDR1 is MNHEY, CDR2 SMNVEV, per germline (reference sequence). The trim removed 6 bases at V and 5 bases at J, leaving 10 bases unmatched. This CDR3 contains 15 residues. The CDR3 reads CASSTGEGAYQPQHF. CDR3 nucleotides: TGTGCCAGCAGCACCGGCGAGGGGGCCTATCAGCCCCAGCATTTT.

This chain links TRBV30 with TRBJ1-2; D perhaps matches TRBD1 (5 bases). CDR1 and CDR2 (germline): GTSNPN, SVGIG (reference sequence). V dropped 0 bases and J dropped 8 bases, with 13 bases sitting between them. The CDR3 is made up of 13 amino acids. CDR3 in amino acids: CAWSVHRSGGYTF. The CDR3 DNA is TGTGCCTGGAGTGTACACAGGTCGGGCGGCTACACCTTC.

The chain couples TRBV6-1 to TRBJ2-7; TRBD1 might be the D (5 bases). CDR3 length equals 12 residues. V lost 6 bases, J lost 7 bases, and 13 bases lay in between. Germline V gene lookup returns CDR1 MNHNS and CDR2 SASEGT. CDR3 region: CASSYTGSEQYF. CDR3 bases: TGTGCCAGCAGCTATACAGGTAGTGAGCAGTACTTC.

This rearrangement joins TRBV5-3 to TRBJ1-2, with 10 bases lining up with TRBD1. TRBV5-3 is reported as an ORF; its role is uncertain. With 4 bases clipped from V and 8 bases from J, the junction kept 5 bases outside the gene matches. The CDR3 has 13 residues. The CDR3: CARSRQGAGGYTF. CDR3 coding DNA: TGTGCCAGAAGCCGACAGGGGGCGGGGGGCTACACCTTC.

This clone turned up a few times. V is TRBV28 and J is TRBJ2-2; 8 bases are shared with TRBD1. Germline CDR1 reads MDHEN; CDR2 reads SYDVKM. This CDR3 region has 13 residues. With 7 bases clipped from V and 6 bases from J, the junction kept 4 bases outside the gene matches. Written as DNA, the CDR3 is TGTGCCAGCAACCCCAGGGGGCCCGGGGAGCTGTTTTTT. It translates to CASNPRGPGELFF.

The chain is built from TRBV7-9 and TRBJ1-2; a weak D match, TRBD1 (5 bases). The CDR3 totals 13 residues. The germline V gene has CDR1 SEHNR and CDR2 FQNEAQ (reference sequence). V shed 4 bases and J shed 3 bases, with 9 bases lying between them. CDR3 amino acids: CASSSLTDYGYTF. The CDR3 region has the DNA TGTGCCAGCAGCTCCTTGACAGACTATGGCTACACCTTC.

The chain couples TRBV6-1 to TRBJ2-1; D may be TRBD1 (6 bases). The CDR3 sequence is 14 residues long. The germline V and J ends were trimmed by 6 bases and 3 bases, with 12 bases remaining between them. CDR1 and CDR2 (germline): MNHNS, SASEGT. This CDR3 is CASSLRGYYNEQFF. In DNA form, the CDR3 reads TGTGCCAGCAGCCTCAGGGGATACTACAATGAGCAGTTCTTC.

The V gene is TRBV28, the J gene TRBJ1-1; D ambiguous. The CDR3 has 14 amino acids. V was clipped by 2 bases and J by 3 bases, with 10 bases between them. Per germline, CDR1 MDHEN and CDR2 SYDVKM. The CDR3 nucleotides read TGTGCCAGCAGTTTAGCCAGCTCGTACACTGAAGCTTTCTTT. It translates to CASSLASSYTEAFF.

The chain has TRBV9 and TRBJ2-2, with TRBD1 matching over 9 bases. The CDR3 totals 16 residues. Germline V gene sequence: CDR1 SGDLS, CDR2 YYNGEE. V trimming: 3 bases; J trimming: 0 bases; junction bases outside the gene matches: 3. The CDR3 nucleotides are TGTGCCAGCAGCGGACGGACAGGGGCGAACACCGGGGAGCTGTTTTTT. Its protein product is CASSGRTGANTGELFF.

This clone came up once. The chain employs TRBV5-6 and TRBJ1-4; TRBD1 aligns across 10 bases. Germline V gene data show CDR1 as SGHDT and CDR2 as YYEEEE. The CDR3 is made up of 15 amino acids. After removal of 0 bases from V and 5 bases from J, the junction contained 1 base not matched to a gene. The CDR3 sequence is CASSLAGQGNEKLFF. The CDR3 DNA sequence: TGTGCCAGCAGCTTGGCGGGACAGGGGAATGAAAAACTGTTTTTT.

The rearrangement links TRBV2 to TRBJ1-2, with D uncertain. Germline CDR1 is SNHLY and CDR2 is FYNNEI. V lost 3 bases to trimming and J lost 6 bases, with 2 bases between them. The CDR3 runs to 10 residues. The CDR3 bases are TGTGCCAGCAGTGATAATGGCTACACCTTC. Protein product: CASSDNGYTF.

This chain joins TRBV11-1 and TRBJ2-3; TRBD2 might be the D (6 bases). CDR3 length: 14 amino acids. Germline lookup yields CDR1 SGHAT and CDR2 FQDESV (reference sequence). The germline V and J ends were trimmed by 6 bases and 4 bases, with 14 bases remaining between them. CDR3: CASSSGGWSDTQYF. The CDR3 DNA sequence: TGTGCCAGCAGTTCTGGAGGGTGGTCAGATACGCAGTATTTT. The complete variable domain, with remaining parts taken from reference TRBV11-1 and TRBJ2-3, reads EAEVAQSPRYKITEKSQAVAFWCDPISGHATLYWYRQILGQGPELLVQFQDESVVDDSQLPKDRFSAERLKGVDSTLKIQPAELGDSAMYLCASSSGGWSDTQYFGPGTRLTVL.

In its sample, this clone was seen once. CDR3 protein: CASSSGTGNLETQYF. The CDR3 region has the DNA TGTGCCAGCAGCTCCGGGACAGGGAACCTTGAGACCCAGTACTTC. This chain joins TRBV7-9 and TRBJ2-5; 9 bases line up with TRBD1. Trimming at V came to 4 bases and at J to 5 bases, leaving 8 bases not matched to a gene. The CDR3 has 15 amino acids. CDR1 is SEHNR and CDR2 is FQNEAQ in the germline V gene (reference sequence).

This clone appeared a few times. V and J are TRBV18 and TRBJ1-6, with a possible D match to TRBD1 (5 bases). The V end was cut by 5 bases, the J end by 8 bases, with 22 bases between. The CDR3 covers 17 residues. Germline CDR1 is KGHSH and CDR2 is LQKENI. CDR3 in DNA: TGTGCCAGCTCATTGCTGGTGGGTGACAGTGTCCATTCACCCCTCCACTTT. Protein product: CASSLLVGDSVHSPLHF.

This sequence joins TRBV29-1 and TRBJ1-1; D is perhaps TRBD1 (5 bases). From germline, CDR1 is SQVTM and CDR2 ANQGSEA. Between the trimmed V and J ends, which lost 6 bases and 0 bases, there was a span of 17 bases. The length of the CDR3 is 15 residues. CDR3 residues: CSVPGPGRVNTEAFF. The CDR3 DNA follows: TGCAGCGTCCCGGGACCCGGGAGGGTGAACACTGAAGCTTTCTTT.

The CDR3 region is CASSEARAYNQPQHF. CDR3 nucleotides: TGTGCCAGCAGTGAAGCCAGGGCCTACAATCAGCCCCAGCATTTT. The chain employs TRBV2 and TRBJ1-5, with TRBD1 as a possible D gene (5 bases). V dropped 0 bases and J dropped 3 bases, with 9 bases sitting between them. This CDR3 spans 15 amino acids. Germline V gene sequence: CDR1 SNHLY, CDR2 FYNNEI.

The chain uses TRBV7-9 and TRBJ1-5; D uncertain. Germline V gene lookup returns CDR1 SEHNR and CDR2 FQNEAQ (reference sequence). V lost 1 base and J 2 bases, leaving 0 bases between the germline ends. The CDR3 consists of 12 residues. The CDR3 loop is CASSLGNQPQHF. DNA of the CDR3: TGTGCCAGCAGCTTAGGCAATCAGCCCCAGCATTTT.

This clone has a handful of counts. This chain connects TRBV4-2 to TRBJ2-7; D gene ambiguous. The CDR3 is 14 amino acids. Trimming took off 3 bases at V and 2 bases at J, with 11 bases between the two ends. CDR1 LGHNA and CDR2 YNFKEQ come from the germline V gene. The CDR3 sequence: CASSHPQTTYEQYF. DNA of the CDR3: TGTGCCAGCAGCCATCCCCAGACCACCTACGAGCAGTACTTC.

The chain has TRBV6-4 and TRBJ1-5; possibly TRBD1 for D (5 bases). Deletions cut 5 bases from V and 7 bases from J, with 18 bases between. Germline CDR1 is MRHNA and CDR2 is SNTAGT. This CDR3 has 15 amino acids. CDR3 sequence (DNA): TGTGCCAGCAGTCAGGGATTTGGGGTTAGGCAGCCCCAGCATTTT. Protein: CASSQGFGVRQPQHF.

The CDR3 region has the DNA TGTGCCAGCAGCACATTATCAGGGGACGAAGGCCAAGAGACCCAGTACTTC. This encodes CASSTLSGDEGQETQYF. The chain couples TRBV7-9 to TRBJ2-5, with D perhaps TRBD1 (6 bases). Trimming removed 5 bases at V and 1 base at J, with 20 bases between. The germline CDR1 and CDR2 sequences are SEHNR and FQNEAQ (reference sequence). This CDR3 has 17 amino acids.

The V and J genes are TRBV7-8 and TRBJ1-2; D gene ambiguous. Germline CDR1 is SGHVS and CDR2 is FQNEAQ. The ends were cut back, 3 bases at V and 3 bases at J, with 11 bases in the middle. The CDR3 has 14 residues. Here the CDR3 reads CASSLSSGDYGYTF. The CDR3 nucleotides are TGTGCCAGCAGCTTGAGTTCTGGGGACTATGGCTACACCTTC.

The chain has TRBV27 and TRBJ2-7; 7 bases are shared with TRBD1. V gave up 5 bases and J gave up 5 bases; unmatched junction bases: 9. Germline V gene sequence: CDR1 MNHEY, CDR2 SMNVEV (reference sequence). This CDR3 contains 14 residues. The CDR3 DNA is TGTGCCAGCAGTCAATATACCACAGGGGACGAGCAGTACTTC. Translation: CASSQYTTGDEQYF.

The CDR3 is CASSLTGTAGEQYF. The CDR3 DNA follows: TGTGCCAGCAGCTTAACCGGGACCGCCGGTGAGCAGTACTTC. The gene calls are TRBV7-9 and TRBJ2-7; D could derive from TRBD1 or TRBD2 (5 bases each). CDR3 length equals 14 residues. Looked up from germline, CDR1 is SEHNR and CDR2 is FQNEAQ (reference sequence). V lost 2 bases to trimming and J lost 7 bases, with 15 bases between them.

The rearrangement uses TRBV11-2 and TRBJ2-5, with D perhaps matching TRBD1 or TRBD2 (5 bases each). The V end lost 4 bases, the J end lost 8 bases, and 23 bases lay between the germline ends. Germline V gene data show CDR1 as SGHAT and CDR2 as FQNNGV. The CDR3 loop spans 16 amino acids. The CDR3 is CASSSRKESSRDTQYF. CDR3 in DNA: TGTGCCAGCAGCTCCCGTAAAGAGTCTTCGAGGGACACCCAGTACTTC.

This chain connects TRBV2 to TRBJ2-7; D uncertain. Trimming removed 7 bases at V and 3 bases at J, with 19 bases between. The germline V gene encodes CDR1 SNHLY and CDR2 FYNNEI. The length of the CDR3 is 15 residues. CDR3 nucleotides: TGTGCCAGCAATAGGGCCCTCACCGCCGACTACGAGCAGTACTTC. It encodes CASNRALTADYEQYF.